The sequence of this TCR beta chain was determined in a study of technical replicates of blood from a handful of donors. Repertoires were generated with immunoSEQ multiplex PCR, while TCRdb's copy carries only in-frame clones and drops some. Of roughly 70,000 clones listed, over 90% are singletons. This TCR derives from a human donor in good health. Some clones in this sample may be carry-over from other donors' samples. The sequenced material came from PBMCs.

In DNA, the CDR3 is TGCGCCAGCAGCTTGGCCGGGGATGGCTACACCTTC. It is translated as CASSLAGDGYTF. The gene calls are TRBV5-1 and TRBJ1-2, with D hard to call. The CDR3 runs 12 residues. Germline values: CDR1 SGHRS, CDR2 YFSETQ. The V and J ends lost 0 bases and 6 bases respectively, with 6 bases between them.